The next 22 T cell receptor beta chains were all read from a single sample in a study of Ad26.COV2.S vaccination and SARS-CoV-2 variants. The assay was immunoSEQ multiplex PCR, and TCRdb's table has in-frame clones only and misses some. The table lists about 410,000 clones, about 90% of them singletons. Treatment noted: 15 to 20 received Ad26.COV2.S at low or high dose, single or two shots; roughly 5 received placebo; per-sample allocation not given. All samples were drawn on day 63, counting from the first vaccine or placebo injection. The sequenced sample was peripheral blood, obtained in a trial of Ad26.COV2.S vaccine versus placebo. These receptors originate from a person aged 18-60 years who received the Ad26.COV2.S COVID-19 vaccine or a placebo.

J is TRBJ1-6 and V is TRBV27; 9 nucleotides agree with TRBD1. Germline CDR1 and CDR2: MNHEY and SMNVEV (reference sequence). After removal of 1 base from V and 8 bases from J, the junction contained 3 bases not matched to a gene. The CDR3 covers 15 residues. The CDR3 region has the DNA TGTGCCAGCAGTTTATGGGGACAGGGCCATTCACCCCTCCACTTT. This sequence encodes CASSLWGQGHSPLHF.

The chain uses TRBV6-2 or TRBV6-3 and TRBJ2-7; D gene ambiguous. With 5 bases removed from V and 5 bases from J, the gap between germline ends came to 13 bases. From germline, CDR1 is MNHEY and CDR2 SVGEGT. The CDR3 extends over 13 amino acids. CDR3 DNA sequence: TGTGCCAGCAGTGCAAGGGTGCCCCACGAGCAGTACTTC. This gives the protein CASSARVPHEQYF.

V gene TRBV10-3 combines with J gene TRBJ2-5; perhaps TRBD2 as D (5 bases). The germline V gene encodes CDR1 ENHRY and CDR2 SYGVKD. The V end was cut by 7 bases, the J end by 1 base, with 13 bases between. This CDR3 region has 14 residues. The CDR3 is CAIKRIGPQETQYF. CDR3 bases: TGTGCCATCAAGCGGATAGGACCCCAAGAGACCCAGTACTTC.

The V and J genes are TRBV6-2 or TRBV6-3 and TRBJ1-2; D call uncertain. This CDR3 region has 11 residues. V was clipped by 2 bases and J by 4 bases, with 2 bases between them. In germline, CDR1 is MNHEY, CDR2 SVGEGT. CDR3 loop: CASSYLYGYTF. CDR3 in DNA: TGTGCCAGCAGTTACCTCTATGGCTACACCTTC.

This sequence joins TRBV9 and TRBJ2-5; no reliable D call. Between the trimmed V and J ends, which lost 4 bases and 5 bases, there was a span of 9 bases. This CDR3 has 12 residues. The germline V gene has CDR1 SGDLS and CDR2 YYNGEE. Here the CDR3 reads CASSPRAETQYF. CDR3 sequence (DNA): TGTGCCAGCAGCCCCCGTGCGGAGACCCAGTACTTC.

The V gene is TRBV3-1 (or the pseudogene TRBV3-2), the J gene TRBJ1-2; D ambiguous. CDR1 is LGHDT, CDR2 YNNKEL, per germline (reference sequence). V was cut by 1 base and J by 4 bases, with 13 bases left in between. CDR3 length: 15 residues. The CDR3 region has the DNA TGTGCCAGCAGCCAAGCGGGAACCAACCTCTATGGCTACACCTTC. This translates into CASSQAGTNLYGYTF.

This sequence joins TRBV3-1 (or the pseudogene TRBV3-2) and TRBJ2-5, with D maybe TRBD2 (7 bases). Trimming left V 5 bases short and J 5 bases short, with 15 bases between. This CDR3 spans 14 amino acids. Germline assignment: CDR1 LGHDT and CDR2 YNNKEL (reference sequence). The CDR3 loop reads CASSFAGAGETQYF. CDR3 coding DNA: TGTGCCAGCAGCTTCGCGGGGGCAGGGGAGACCCAGTACTTC.

V is TRBV28 and J is TRBJ1-1; 8 bases fit TRBD1. V was clipped by 7 bases and J by 3 bases; unmatched bases: 16. The CDR3 sequence is 17 residues long. Germline V CDR1 and CDR2: MDHEN, SYDVKM. CDR3 region: CASTYLTTRGLYTEAFF. In nucleotides, the CDR3 is TGTGCCAGCACTTACCTTACGACCAGGGGGCTTTACACTGAAGCTTTCTTT.

The chain combines TRBV19 with TRBJ2-7, with 8 bases aligning to TRBD1. The CDR3 spans 15 residues. V gave up 2 bases and J gave up 3 bases; unmatched junction bases: 6. Germline V gives CDR1 LNHDA, CDR2 SQIVND (reference sequence). CDR3 region: CASSISGTGLYEQYF. The CDR3, as DNA: TGTGCCAGTAGTATATCCGGGACAGGACTCTACGAGCAGTACTTC.

The chain is built from TRBV29-1 and TRBJ2-7, with D tentatively TRBD1 (6 bases). Germline CDR1 and CDR2: SQVTM and ANQGSEA. The length of the CDR3 is 16 residues. With 0 bases removed from V and 0 bases from J, the gap between germline ends came to 15 bases. CDR3 loop: CSVEDRGIETSYEQYF. The DNA for the CDR3 is TGCAGCGTTGAAGATAGGGGGATAGAGACCTCCTACGAGCAGTACTTC.

The rearrangement joins TRBV5-5 to TRBJ2-5; 10 positions match TRBD2. The trim removed 0 bases at V and 1 base at J, leaving 6 bases unmatched. Germline CDR1 is SGHKS and CDR2 is YYEKEE (reference sequence). This CDR3 has 17 residues. CDR3 sequence: CASSLVSGGAAQETQYF. CDR3 coding DNA: TGTGCCAGCAGCTTGGTCAGCGGGGGGGCCGCCCAAGAGACCCAGTACTTC.

The chain recombines TRBV5-1 with TRBJ2-7; TRBD1 matches at 10 bases. Germline values: CDR1 SGHRS, CDR2 YFSETQ. The length of the CDR3 is 15 residues. J gave up 3 bases and V 0 bases, and 3 bases lay outside the gene matches. The CDR3 is CASSLGTGGRYEQYF. CDR3 bases: TGCGCCAGCAGCTTGGGGACAGGGGGGCGCTACGAGCAGTACTTC.

The gene calls are TRBV5-6 and TRBJ2-7; D is ambiguous. CDR1 is SGHDT, CDR2 YYEEEE, per germline. V was cut by 0 bases and J by 0 bases, with 4 bases left in between. The CDR3 has 13 amino acids. The CDR3: CASSLVSSYEQYF. In DNA form, the CDR3 reads TGTGCCAGCAGCTTGGTCAGCTCCTACGAGCAGTACTTC.

This sequence joins TRBV5-8 and TRBJ2-5, with TRBD1 matching over 9 bases. V was clipped by 4 bases and J by 4 bases; unmatched bases: 17. Germline V gives CDR1 SGHTS, CDR2 YDEGEE. The CDR3 contains 18 residues. CDR3 DNA sequence: TGTGCCAGCAGCCTCCACACTAGACAACAGGGGGCTGGAGAGACCCAGTACTTC. This gives the protein CASSLHTRQQGAGETQYF.

This rearrangement joins TRBV7-8 to TRBJ2-7; no firm D call. Germline V CDR1 and CDR2: SGHVS, FQNEAQ. V was clipped by 1 base and J by 3 bases, with 13 bases between them. CDR3 length equals 15 residues. As DNA, the CDR3 is TGTGCCAGCAGCTTAGAATGGACCGCCAACTACGAGCAGTACTTC. As protein: CASSLEWTANYEQYF.

The CDR3 nucleotides are TGCGCCAGCAGTGAGTCCGGAGCAACCGGGGAGCTGTTTTTT. Amino acid sequence: CASSESGATGELFF. The chain links TRBV10-2 to TRBJ2-2; D remains unclear. V lost 0 bases to trimming and J lost 5 bases, with 7 bases between them. The CDR3 consists of 14 residues. Germline V CDR1 and CDR2: WSHSY, SAAADI.

A single count supports this clone. V usage is TRBV11-2 and J usage is TRBJ2-6, with 7 bases lining up with TRBD2. CDR3 size: 13 residues. The germline V gene has CDR1 SGHAT and CDR2 FQNNGV. With 11 bases clipped from V and 5 bases from J, the junction kept 6 bases outside the gene matches. The CDR3 nucleotides are TGTGCCCTTGGGGAGGGAAGGGCCAACGTCCTGACTTTC. Amino acids: CALGEGRANVLTF.

The chain combines TRBV6-5 with TRBJ2-1; TRBD2 agrees at 7 bases. The germline V gene has CDR1 MNHEY and CDR2 SVGAGI. V shed 5 bases and J 6 bases; nucleotides not matched to a gene: 7. CDR3 length: 14 amino acids. In DNA, the CDR3 is TGTGCCAGCAGTAATTACCGACTAGCCAATGAGCAGTTCTTC. Translating gives CASSNYRLANEQFF.

The V call is TRBV15, the J call TRBJ2-5; D remains unclear. Per germline, CDR1 LNHNV and CDR2 YYDKDF (reference sequence). The CDR3 runs to 13 residues. V dropped 5 bases and J dropped 5 bases, with 12 bases sitting between them. The CDR3 region is CATSVTVWETQYF. Written as DNA, the CDR3 is TGTGCCACCAGCGTAACGGTCTGGGAGACCCAGTACTTC.

This clone has just one count. The rearrangement uses TRBV7-9 and TRBJ1-3; D unresolved. Germline CDR1 is SEHNR and CDR2 is FQNEAQ (reference sequence). With 0 bases removed from V and 8 bases from J, the gap between germline ends came to 11 bases. The CDR3 is made up of 14 amino acids. CDR3 sequence: CASSLASVGDTIYF. The CDR3 DNA reads as TGTGCCAGCAGCTTAGCCTCGGTTGGGGACACCATATATTTT.

The V and J genes are TRBV30 and TRBJ2-1, with D uncertain. Between the trimmed V and J ends, which lost 5 bases and 3 bases, there was a span of 11 bases. Germline V CDR1 and CDR2: GTSNPN, SVGIG (reference sequence). This CDR3 is built from 13 residues. The DNA of the CDR3 is TGTGCCTGGCGACGTGATCTCTACAATGAGCAGTTCTTC. Protein sequence: CAWRRDLYNEQFF.

Comment on this clone: This sample also contains other DNA sequences that code for the same CDR3. V is TRBV5-1 and J is TRBJ2-7; TRBD1 agrees at 7 bases. From germline, CDR1 is SGHRS and CDR2 YFSETQ. This CDR3 has 13 residues. V dropped 5 bases and J dropped 2; count of bases not matched to a gene: 4. The chain's CDR3 is CASRLQGPYEQYF. The CDR3 region has the DNA TGCGCCAGCAGGTTACAGGGGCCCTACGAGCAGTACTTC.